Sequencing of this TCR beta chain was carried out in a study of cytomegalovirus exposure and HLA in healthy donors. CDR3 size: 17 residues. V lost 0 bases and J lost 1, with 10 bases in between. Germline V lookup: CDR1 LGHNA, CDR2 YSLEER. Researchers ran the PCR with 60 Vbeta and 13 Jbeta primers. Repertoires were generated with immunoSEQ multiplex PCR, while TCRdb's copy carries only in-frame clones and drops some. The repertoire holds around 150,000 clones, with less than 80% as singletons. As for the donors, each was a healthy bone marrow donor. The chain is built from TRBV4-3 and TRBJ2-6, with D perhaps matching TRBD1 (5 bases). This sequence originates from a man between 50 and 59 years old in good health and CMV-seropositive. The sequenced material came from PBMCs. The chain's CDR3 is CASSQDRQFSGANVLTF. The CDR3 DNA reads TGCGCCAGCAGCCAAGATAGACAGTTTTCTGGGGCCAACGTCCTGACTTTC.